The 18 T cell receptor beta chains presented below share a single source sample, sequenced in a study of tumor-infiltrating lymphocytes in primary liver carcinoma. Reverse transcription of roughly 0.5 ug total RNA with a constant-region primer produced TCR beta cDNA. Libraries covering TCR beta were generated through three nested multiplex PCR rounds (using a slightly modified ARM-PCR). Use of TRBV1-TRBV30 forward primers with a C-beta reverse primer characterized the first two PCR rounds, which lasted roughly 9 cycles each. TCRdb re-called the multiplex PCR reads through MiXCR, storing one row per CDR3 protein. The sample contains some 110,000 distinct CDR3 sequences, around 60% of which appear only once. Taking about 19-32 mg of unsorted bulk tissue, the authors co-extracted RNA and DNA. Sequenced sample: liver tumor tissue from sampling region 3. Sample subset: tumor region T3, left-lateral pole. The receptor set was obtained from a woman in her fifties or sixties with primary liver carcinoma and hepatitis B virus infection.

Comment on this clonotype: The germline gene is not matched at one end of the junction; a read error may be the cause. The V gene is TRBV4-2, the J gene TRBJ2-7; no reliable D call. From germline, CDR1 is LGHNA and CDR2 YNFKEQ. The CDR3 runs to 14 residues. CDR3 nucleotide sequence: TGTGTCAGCAGCCCCTCCGGTCGGTACTACAAGCAGTACTTC. Its protein product is CVSSPSGRYYKQYF.

Comment on this clonotype: The junction does not match germline at one end; this may be a read error. The rearrangement links TRBV11-2 to TRBJ2-7; D is possibly TRBD1 (6 bases). Germline-derived CDR1 and CDR2 are SGHAT and FQNNGV. The CDR3 contains 14 residues. CDR3 nucleotide sequence: TGTGCCAGCAGCCCCCGGACAGATTCCTACGGGCAGTGCTTC. Protein product: CASSPRTDSYGQCF.

About this clonotype itself: A clone one base away is much larger, so this may be a read error. The rearrangement uses TRBV4-1 and TRBJ2-4, with D perhaps matching TRBD2 (6 bases). CDR1 is MGHRA, CDR2 YSYEKL, per germline. This CDR3 has 17 amino acids. The CDR3 nucleotides read TGCGCCACCAGCCAAAAAAAGGGAAGCGGGCTGCAAAACATTCAGTACTTC. Translation: CATSQKKGSGLQNIQYF.

About this clonotype: The junction departs from germline at one end; a sequencing error may be responsible. The CDR3 loop reads CASSPRIQGADTESFF. CDR3 sequence (DNA): TGTGCCAGCTCACCACGGATTCAGGGGGCGGACACTGAATCTTTCTTT. V is TRBV18 and J is TRBJ1-1; 8 bases align to TRBD1. Germline CDR1 and CDR2: KGHSH and LQKENI. This CDR3 has 16 amino acids.

Concerning this clonotype itself: An end of the junction differs from the germline gene, which may be a read error. J is TRBJ2-7 and V is TRBV4-1, with no clear D. This CDR3 comprises 13 residues. Looked up from germline, CDR1 is MGHRA and CDR2 is YSYEKL. Here the CDR3 DNA reads TGTGCCAGCAGCCAAGTTTCAGGCGACGAGCGGTACTTC. It is translated as CASSQVSGDERYF.

Points on this clonotype: At one end, the junction sequence differs from germline, possibly due to a read error. The chain links TRBV5-1 to TRBJ1-1, with no clear D. The CDR3 consists of 14 residues. CDR1 is SGHRS, CDR2 YFSETQ, per germline. The CDR3 DNA reads as TGCGCCAGCAGCACAAGAGGAGTTCCCACTAAAGCTTTCTTT. This translates into CASSTRGVPTKAFF.

This clonotype has just a few counts. The J gene is TRBJ1-5, the V gene TRBV28; D not resolved. The CDR3 is 11 residues long. Trimming left V 4 bases short and J 11 bases short, with 9 bases between. Germline CDR1 is MDHEN and CDR2 is SYDVKM. The CDR3 DNA sequence: TGTGCCAGCAGTTCCTGGAGGGCCCAGCATTTT. It specifies CASSSWRAQHF.

To note about this clonotype: The CDR3 ends on some other residue instead of the conserved phenylalanine or tryptophan, so this is likely a read error. The DNA is omitted, as the CDR3 cannot be located on it reliably, and the CDR3 follows TCRdb's listing. V is TRBV11-2 and J is TRBJ2-6; TRBD1 reflects the table's D call only, with no check against the DNA. CDR1 and CDR2 (germline): SGHAT, FQNNGV. The CDR3 comprises 15 residues, both ends counted. CDR3 amino acids: CASTLTGDVANVPTL.

This clonotype appeared many times. The chain combines TRBV29-1 with TRBJ2-3; D call uncertain. V was pared by 4 bases and J by 2 bases, with 7 bases between. This CDR3 spans 12 amino acids. In germline, CDR1 is SQVTM, CDR2 ANQGSEA. For the CDR3, the DNA is TGCAGCGTTGTTAGGTTCACAGATACGCAGTATTTT. Residues: CSVVRFTDTQYF.

Regarding this clonotype: The conserved phenylalanine or tryptophan is not found at the CDR3 terminus, so this likely reflects a read error. The chain combines TRBV11-3 with TRBJ2-1; 8 nucleotides match TRBD2. Germline CDR1 reads SGHNT; CDR2 reads YENEEA. This CDR3 contains 15 residues. CDR3 DNA: TGTGCCAGCAGCCCTCGGGGTAGCGGGAAAAATGTGCAGTTCATC. Encoded protein: CASSPRGSGKNVQFI.

The chain combines TRBV30 with TRBJ1-2; 7 positions match TRBD1. The germline V gene encodes CDR1 GTSNPN and CDR2 SVGIG (reference sequence). The CDR3 extends over 15 amino acids. The V gene end was trimmed by 4 bases and the J gene end by 2 bases; junction bases not matched to a gene: 10. CDR3 sequence (DNA): TGTGCCTGGACCCCCGTGGGACAGCGGAACTATGGCTACACCTTC. Translation: CAWTPVGQRNYGYTF.

As for this clonotype: One end of the junction varies from germline; a read error may be responsible. This chain links TRBV18 with TRBJ2-1; 9 bases line up with TRBD2. CDR1 and CDR2 from the germline V gene are KGHSH and LQKENI. This CDR3 comprises 16 residues. The CDR3 DNA reads TGTGCCATCTCACTAGTCCAAGGGACTAGCCACAATGAGCAGTTCTTC. Amino acid sequence: CAISLVQGTSHNEQFF.

About this clonotype itself: A much larger clonotype is one base distant, so this may be a read error. CDR3 coding DNA: TGTGCCAGCAGCCCGCCGGGACAGAGGGTCTACAATGAGCAGTTCTTC. It specifies CASSPPGQRVYNEQFF. The chain recombines TRBV5-4 with TRBJ2-1; TRBD1 matches 7 bases. Germline CDR1 and CDR2: SGHNT and YYREEE (reference sequence). V shed 4 bases and J 3 bases; nucleotides not matched to a gene: 10. The CDR3 extends over 16 amino acids. Complete variable domain (other parts from reference TRBV5-4 and TRBJ2-1): ETGVTQSPTHLIKTRGQQVTLRCSSQSGHNTVSWYQQALGQGPQFIFQYYREEENGRGNFPPRFSGLQFPNYSSELNVNALELDDSALYLCASSPPGQRVYNEQFFGPGTRLTVL.

The sample holds many counts of this clonotype. The chain combines TRBV12-3 or TRBV12-4 with TRBJ2-1; perhaps D is TRBD1 or TRBD2 (5 bases each). The V end was cut by 6 bases, the J end by 14 bases, with 17 bases between. The CDR3 runs 12 residues. Here the CDR3 DNA reads TGTGCCAGCAGACCCGGGACCACTAAGGAGTTCTTC. This translates into CASRPGTTKEFF.

For this clonotype: A junction end diverges from the germline sequence, so it may reflect a read error. The chain combines TRBV28 with TRBJ1-4; 7 bases match TRBD1. The CDR3 is made up of 15 amino acids. Germline V lookup: CDR1 MDHEN, CDR2 SYDVKM. The CDR3, as DNA: TGTGTCAGCAGCCCCCCACAGGGGAGTCGGGAAAAACTGTTTTTT. Translation: CVSSPPQGSREKLFF.

A remark on this clonotype: This clone may be a read error of a much larger clone one base away. The chain carries TRBV28 and TRBJ2-7; TRBD2 matches 7 bases. CDR1 is MDHEN and CDR2 is SYDVKM in the germline V gene. V shed 3 bases, J shed 0 bases, and the junction held 8 bases outside the gene matches. CDR3 length equals 16 residues. The CDR3 sequence: CASSFGLVVLSYEQYF. CDR3 nucleotides: TGTGCCAGCAGTTTTGGACTAGTGGTCCTCTCCTACGAGCAGTACTTC.

The count of this clonotype is one. Because the CDR3 is missing its conserved closing phenylalanine or tryptophan, this is likely a read error. The chain employs TRBV5-1 and TRBJ2-7, with 11 bases aligning to TRBD2. The CDR3 totals 15 residues. Germline values: CDR1 SGHRS, CDR2 YFSETQ. The CDR3 DNA sequence: TGCACCAGCAGCACCTTAGCGGGAGGGCCTAACGAGCAGTACATC. Amino acids: CTSSTLAGGPNEQYI.

J is TRBJ2-7 and V is TRBV11-2; D gene unclear. This CDR3 is built from 14 residues. Trimming removed 9 bases from V and 6 bases from J, with 21 bases in between. Germline V lookup: CDR1 SGHAT, CDR2 FQNNGV. Here the CDR3 reads CASSLTNPRVEQYF. CDR3 DNA sequence: TGTGCCAGTAGCCTTACAAATCCCCGGGTCGAGCAGTACTTC.